A single sample is the source of the 30 T cell receptor beta chains below, sequenced in a study of blood T cell repertoires in COVID-19. Sequencing was performed with immunoSEQ multiplex PCR; in TCRdb, only in-frame clones are kept and a portion is missing. The top ten hold less than 15% of the sample, which has 130,000 to 150,000 clones, under 80% seen once. Input material: peripheral blood. These receptors were obtained from a man aged 80 or over with acute or convalescent COVID-19.

This clone was counted between two and nine times. This sequence joins TRBV7-8 and TRBJ1-3, with TRBD1 matching 7 bases. The germline CDR1 and CDR2 sequences are SGHVS and FQNEAQ. V was pared by 6 bases and J by 6 bases, with 5 bases of the junction left unmatched. The CDR3 is 13 amino acids. CDR3 bases: TGTGCCAGCAGTACAGGGGCGGCAAACACCATATATTTT. Translation: CASSTGAANTIYF.

This clone was counted at least ten times. V is TRBV3-1 (or the pseudogene TRBV3-2) and J is TRBJ2-3, with a tentative D call TRBD2 (6 bases). The CDR3 runs 16 residues. V was trimmed by 4 bases and J by 0 bases, leaving 14 bases between them. CDR1 is LGHDT, CDR2 YNNKEL, per germline (reference sequence). For the CDR3, the DNA is TGTGCCAGCAGCCGCCTCCCCGGGGGTAGCACAGATACGCAGTATTTT. Its protein is CASSRLPGGSTDTQYF.

This chain uses TRBV7-3 with TRBJ2-1, with 11 bases aligning to TRBD2. In germline, CDR1 is SGHTA, CDR2 FQGTGA. This CDR3 is built from 15 residues. J lost 9 bases, V lost 5 bases, and 9 bases had no gene match. CDR3 nucleotide sequence: TGTGCCAGCAGCGTTATAGCGGGGGGGCATGGTGAGCAGTTCTTC. It specifies CASSVIAGGHGEQFF.

V is TRBV5-3 and J is TRBJ2-3; TRBD1 matches at 7 bases. TRBV5-3 is reported as an ORF; its role is uncertain. The CDR3 totals 12 residues. V lost 4 bases, J lost 5 bases, and 1 base stayed unmatched. As DNA, the CDR3 is TGTGCCAGAAGCCCAGGGGGAGATACGCAGTATTTT. This encodes CARSPGGDTQYF.

The chain combines TRBV4-1 with TRBJ1-4; D gene unclear. Per germline, CDR1 MGHRA and CDR2 YSYEKL. The CDR3 contains 17 residues. V was cut by 1 base and J by 0 bases, with 12 bases left in between. The CDR3 loop is CASSQGSGITTNEKLFF. DNA of the CDR3: TGCGCCAGCAGCCAAGGATCGGGGATAACAACTAATGAAAAACTGTTTTTT.

The gene calls are TRBV11-2 and TRBJ2-2; TRBD2 might be the D (6 bases). CDR3 length: 14 residues. Per germline, CDR1 SGHAT and CDR2 FQNNGV. V was clipped by 2 bases and J by 5 bases, with 9 bases between them. CDR3 amino acids: CASSLSRGTGELFF. CDR3 nucleotides: TGTGCCAGCAGCTTATCCCGGGGGACCGGGGAGCTGTTTTTT. The full variable domain, in which reference TRBV11-2 and TRBJ2-2 provide the parts outside the CDR3, is EAGVAQSPRYKIIEKRQSVAFWCNPISGHATLYWYQQILGQGPKLLIQFQNNGVVDDSQLPKDRFSAERLKGVDSTLKIQPAKLEDSAVYLCASSLSRGTGELFFGEGSRLTVL.

V gene TRBV5-4 combines with J gene TRBJ2-7; 10 bases agree with TRBD1. Germline CDR1 SGHNT, CDR2 YYREEE (reference sequence). V shed 1 base and J 4 bases; nucleotides not matched to a gene: 2. CDR3 size: 14 residues. The CDR3 DNA is TGTGCCAGCAGCTTGTTGGGACAGGGGTACGAGCAGTACTTC. Translating gives CASSLLGQGYEQYF.

V usage is TRBV7-8 and J usage is TRBJ2-3; no clear D gene. The CDR3 covers 14 residues. The V end lost 3 bases, the J end lost 5 bases, and 12 bases lay between the germline ends. The V gene's germline CDR1 is SGHVS and CDR2 FQNEAQ. As DNA, the CDR3 is TGTGCCAGCAGCTTTATGGGCCAAGGAGATACGCAGTATTTT. Amino acid sequence: CASSFMGQGDTQYF.

The chain joins TRBV6-2 or TRBV6-3 to TRBJ1-2; D ambiguous. Germline CDR1 MNHEY, CDR2 SVGEGT. V gave up 6 bases and J gave up 0 bases, with 14 bases separating them. The CDR3 extends over 15 amino acids. CDR3 amino acids: CASSLGGLANYGYTF. The CDR3 DNA is TGTGCCAGCAGCTTAGGCGGATTAGCTAACTATGGCTACACCTTC.

A few counts support this clone. CDR3 sequence (DNA): TGTGCCAGCAGCTTGGAAACGGTTGAAGAGACCCAGTACTTC. It translates to CASSLETVEETQYF. V usage is TRBV5-6 and J usage is TRBJ2-5; D remains unclear. With 0 bases removed from V and 3 bases from J, the gap between germline ends came to 9 bases. CDR3 length: 14 amino acids. Per germline, CDR1 SGHDT and CDR2 YYEEEE.

This clone is a singleton in its sample. The chain combines TRBV6-2 or TRBV6-3 with TRBJ2-5; 7 bases align to TRBD1. The CDR3 sequence is 17 residues long. V lost 2 bases to trimming and J lost 4 bases; unmatched junction nucleotides: 13. The V gene's germline CDR1 is MNHEY and CDR2 SVGEGT. CDR3 protein: CASSYGTGATPLETQYF. The CDR3 region has the DNA TGTGCCAGCAGTTACGGAACAGGGGCGACACCCCTAGAGACCCAGTACTTC.

The chain carries TRBV28 and TRBJ2-7, with TRBD1 as a possible D gene (5 bases). Germline CDR1 reads MDHEN; CDR2 reads SYDVKM. The CDR3 runs 16 residues. Trimming cost V 2 bases and J 1 base, with 15 bases left between them. The chain's CDR3 is CASSLDQGATSYEQYF. For the CDR3, the DNA is TGTGCCAGCAGTTTAGACCAGGGCGCTACATCCTACGAGCAGTACTTC. The variable domain in full, completed from reference TRBV28 and TRBJ2-7, reads DVKVTQSSRYLVKRTGEKVFLECVQDMDHENMFWYRQDPGLGLRLIYFSYDVKMKEKGDIPEGYSVSREKKERFSLILESASTNQTSMYLCASSLDQGATSYEQYFGPGTRLTVT.

V is TRBV19 and J is TRBJ1-4, with 8 bases aligning to TRBD1. The CDR3 extends over 16 amino acids. The V and J ends lost 5 bases and 3 bases, in that order; junction bases with no gene match: 8. Per the germline V gene, CDR1 is LNHDA and CDR2 is SQIVND (reference sequence). DNA of the CDR3: TGTGCCAGTAGTCTCCAGGGGGCGGCGTCTAATGAAAAACTGTTTTTT. Amino acids: CASSLQGAASNEKLFF.

The rearrangement joins TRBV9 to TRBJ1-6; D gene unclear. Per germline, CDR1 SGDLS and CDR2 YYNGEE. The CDR3 consists of 15 residues. V shed 0 bases and J shed 7 bases, with 11 bases lying between them. CDR3 bases: TGTGCCAGCAGCGTAGAAGCGGTCAGGAATTCACCCCTCCACTTT. The encoded protein is CASSVEAVRNSPLHF.

The chain uses TRBV27 and TRBJ1-2; D is ambiguous. Trimming pared 5 bases from V and 3 bases from J, leaving 22 bases between. Germline V CDR1 and CDR2: MNHEY, SMNVEV (reference sequence). This CDR3 spans 17 amino acids. CDR3 nucleotides: TGTGCCAGCAGTCCCGTTCCCCTGTCCGGGGATGACTATGGCTACACCTTC. It codes for CASSPVPLSGDDYGYTF.

This clone was seen only a few times. The V call is TRBV4-3, the J call TRBJ1-6; D is unclear. Trimming pared 0 bases from V and 13 bases from J, leaving 10 bases between. CDR3 length: 13 residues. Per the germline V gene, CDR1 is LGHNA and CDR2 is YSLEER. The CDR3 DNA reads as TGCGCCAGCAGCCAAGACCGGGTCCCTCCCCTCCACTTT. Translating it yields CASSQDRVPPLHF.

The chain employs TRBV9 and TRBJ1-2, with 10 bases fitting TRBD1. Unmatched junction bases numbered 3, after V lost 3 bases and J lost 4 bases. Germline values: CDR1 SGDLS, CDR2 YYNGEE. The CDR3 has 14 residues. CDR3 loop: CASSGGQGGYGYTF. The CDR3 region has the DNA TGTGCCAGCAGCGGCGGACAGGGGGGCTATGGCTACACCTTC.

The rearrangement links TRBV7-2 to TRBJ1-6; TRBD1 aligns across 8 bases. The CDR3 is 14 amino acids. V shed 5 bases and J 10 bases; nucleotides not matched to a gene: 7. The germline gives CDR1 SGHTA, CDR2 FQGNSA. CDR3 loop: CASSLDRGPSPLHF. The CDR3 nucleotides are TGTGCCAGCAGCCTTGACAGGGGCCCATCACCCCTCCACTTT.

This sequence joins TRBV29-1 and TRBJ2-3; 7 bases map to TRBD1. Trimming cost V 7 bases and J 7 bases; bases outside gene matches: 14. The CDR3 has 14 residues. Per the germline V gene, CDR1 is SQVTM and CDR2 is ANQGSEA. CDR3 DNA: TGCAGCGGGGATGACAGGGACCCCACTTATACGCAGTATTTT. Its protein is CSGDDRDPTYTQYF.

The chain joins TRBV19 to TRBJ1-1; 10 nucleotides line up with TRBD1. Trimming took 6 bases from V and 4 from J; bases not matched to a gene: 8. CDR1 is LNHDA and CDR2 is SQIVND in the germline V gene (reference sequence). This CDR3 spans 15 amino acids. This CDR3 reads CASSLPGQGGTEAFF. Written as DNA, the CDR3 is TGTGCCAGTAGCCTCCCCGGACAGGGGGGCACTGAAGCTTTCTTT.

The rearrangement links TRBV9 to TRBJ2-5; 9 bases line up with TRBD1. Germline V CDR1 and CDR2: SGDLS, YYNGEE. V was clipped by 4 bases and J by 1 base; unmatched bases: 8. The CDR3 covers 16 residues. As DNA, the CDR3 is TGTGCCAGCAGCATCGCCTTGGGACAGGGCCAAGAGACCCAGTACTTC. As protein: CASSIALGQGQETQYF.

The chain employs TRBV21-1 and TRBJ2-3; the table's D call of TRBD1 was not tested on the DNA. TRBV21-1 is flagged as a pseudogene. CDR3 size: 19 residues. The CDR3 sequence is CASSKRSGIHRGPIATQYF. The DNA for the CDR3 is TGTGCCAGCAGCAAAAGGTCGGGGATACACAGGGGGCCTATCGCTACGCAGTATTTT.

At least ten counts were recorded for this clone. The V call is TRBV5-1, the J call TRBJ2-2; 7 positions match TRBD1. CDR3 length: 15 amino acids. CDR1 SGHRS and CDR2 YFSETQ come from the germline V gene. Trimming at V came to 4 bases and at J to 0 bases, leaving 3 bases not matched to a gene. CDR3 sequence (DNA): TGCGCCAGCAGCCGGGACAGAGCGAACACCGGGGAGCTGTTTTTT. Translation: CASSRDRANTGELFF.

This rearrangement joins TRBV5-5 to TRBJ2-2; TRBD2 might be the D (5 bases). The germline V and J ends were trimmed by 2 bases and 7 bases, with 12 bases remaining between them. Germline V gene lookup returns CDR1 SGHKS and CDR2 YYEKEE (reference sequence). The CDR3 totals 14 residues. The CDR3 region has the DNA TGTGCCAGCAGCTTTGGAGGATTCGGCGGGGAGCTGTTTTTT. It codes for CASSFGGFGGELFF.

The V gene is TRBV7-2, the J gene TRBJ2-3; 7 nucleotides line up with TRBD1. Losses at the gene ends were 5 bases for V and 2 bases for J; bases not matched to a gene: 7. Germline-derived CDR1 and CDR2 are SGHTA and FQGNSA. The CDR3 contains 15 residues. As DNA, the CDR3 is TGTGCCAGCAGCCCTTGGGACAGCAACACAGATACGCAGTATTTT. Translating it yields CASSPWDSNTDTQYF.

This chain links TRBV6-5 with TRBJ2-3, with 8 nucleotides matching TRBD2. Per germline, CDR1 MNHEY and CDR2 SVGAGI. CDR3 length equals 12 residues. V shed 6 bases, J shed 5 bases, and the junction held 1 base outside the gene matches. The CDR3 DNA follows: TGTGCCAGCAGCCTAGCGGGAGATACGCAGTATTTT. It codes for CASSLAGDTQYF.

V and J are TRBV7-2 and TRBJ2-3; 11 nucleotides align to TRBD2. This CDR3 spans 16 amino acids. CDR1 is SGHTA and CDR2 is FQGNSA in the germline V gene. Trimming at V came to 4 bases and at J to 5 bases, leaving 8 bases not matched to a gene. CDR3 nucleotide sequence: TGTGCCAGCAGCTCTCCACTAGCGGGGGTAATAGATACGCAGTATTTT. The encoded protein is CASSSPLAGVIDTQYF.

A few counts support this clone. V gene TRBV9 combines with J gene TRBJ2-7, with D perhaps matching TRBD2 (6 bases). Germline CDR1 reads SGDLS; CDR2 reads YYNGEE. V dropped 0 bases and J dropped 2 bases, with 12 bases sitting between them. CDR3 length: 15 residues. CDR3 DNA: TGTGCCAGCAGCGTAGCAGTAGCGGTCGCCTACGAGCAGTACTTC. Its protein is CASSVAVAVAYEQYF.

J is TRBJ1-1 and V is TRBV27; D unclear. V was clipped by 7 bases and J by 4 bases, with 10 bases between them. Per germline, CDR1 MNHEY and CDR2 SMNVEV (reference sequence). The CDR3 loop spans 12 amino acids. CDR3 nucleotides: TGTGCCAGCAAGGAGGGCGGCACTGAAGCTTTCTTT. Protein: CASKEGGTEAFF.

The rearrangement links TRBV24-1 to TRBJ2-1; D is ambiguous. Germline V CDR1 and CDR2: KGHDR, SFDVKD. The CDR3 length is 16 residues. Trimming removed 2 bases at V and 10 bases at J, with 20 bases between. The CDR3 DNA is TGTGCCACCAGTGATTCCCCCGGCACAGTGGGCTGGGAGCAGTTCTTC. The encoded protein is CATSDSPGTVGWEQFF.